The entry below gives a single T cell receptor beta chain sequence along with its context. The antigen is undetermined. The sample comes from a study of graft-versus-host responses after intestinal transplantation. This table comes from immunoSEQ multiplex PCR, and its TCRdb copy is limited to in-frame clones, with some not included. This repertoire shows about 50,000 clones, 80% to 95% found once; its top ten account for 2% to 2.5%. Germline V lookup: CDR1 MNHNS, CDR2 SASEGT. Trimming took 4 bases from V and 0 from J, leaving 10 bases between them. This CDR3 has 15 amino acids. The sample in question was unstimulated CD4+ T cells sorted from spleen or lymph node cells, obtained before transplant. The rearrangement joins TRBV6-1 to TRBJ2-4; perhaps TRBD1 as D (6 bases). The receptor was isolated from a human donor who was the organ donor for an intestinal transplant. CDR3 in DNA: TGTGCCAGCAGTGGACGACAGGTAGCCAAAAACATTCAGTACTTC. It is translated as CASSGRQVAKNIQYF.